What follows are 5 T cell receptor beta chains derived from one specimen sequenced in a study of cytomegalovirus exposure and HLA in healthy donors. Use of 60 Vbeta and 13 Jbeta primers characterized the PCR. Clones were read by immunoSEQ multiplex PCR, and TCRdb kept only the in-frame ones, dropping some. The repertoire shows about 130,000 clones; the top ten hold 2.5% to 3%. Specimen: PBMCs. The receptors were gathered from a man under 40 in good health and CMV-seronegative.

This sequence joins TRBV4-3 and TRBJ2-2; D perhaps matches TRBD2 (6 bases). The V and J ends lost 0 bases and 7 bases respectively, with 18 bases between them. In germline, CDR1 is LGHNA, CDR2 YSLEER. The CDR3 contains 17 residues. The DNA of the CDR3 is TGCGCCAGCAGCCAAGATCTTAGGGGACTCCTGGGCGGGGAGCTGTTTTTT. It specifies CASSQDLRGLLGGELFF.

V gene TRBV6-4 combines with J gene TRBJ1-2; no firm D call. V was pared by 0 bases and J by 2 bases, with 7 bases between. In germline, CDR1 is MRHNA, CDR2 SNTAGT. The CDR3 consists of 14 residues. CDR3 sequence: CASSDSPGNYGYTF. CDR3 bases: TGTGCCAGCAGTGACTCCCCGGGAAACTATGGCTACACCTTC.

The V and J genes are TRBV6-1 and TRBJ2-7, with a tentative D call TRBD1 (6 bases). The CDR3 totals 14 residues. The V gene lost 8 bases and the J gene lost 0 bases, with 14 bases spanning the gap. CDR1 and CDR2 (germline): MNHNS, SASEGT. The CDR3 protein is CASRVQGSSYEQYF. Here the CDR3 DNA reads TGTGCCAGCCGGGTACAGGGTAGCTCCTACGAGCAGTACTTC.

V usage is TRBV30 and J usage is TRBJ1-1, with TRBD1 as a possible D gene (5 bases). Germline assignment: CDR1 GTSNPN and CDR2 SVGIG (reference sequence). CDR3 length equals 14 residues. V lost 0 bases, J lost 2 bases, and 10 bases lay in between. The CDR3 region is CAWSVTGYNTEAFF. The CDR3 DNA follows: TGTGCCTGGAGTGTTACAGGTTATAACACTGAAGCTTTCTTT. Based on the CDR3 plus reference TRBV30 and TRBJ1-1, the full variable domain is SQTIHQWPATLVQPVGSPLSLECTVEGTSNPNLYWYRQAAGRGLQLLFYSVGIGQISSEVPQNLSASRPQDRQFILSSKKLLLSDSGFYLCAWSVTGYNTEAFFGQGTRLTVV.

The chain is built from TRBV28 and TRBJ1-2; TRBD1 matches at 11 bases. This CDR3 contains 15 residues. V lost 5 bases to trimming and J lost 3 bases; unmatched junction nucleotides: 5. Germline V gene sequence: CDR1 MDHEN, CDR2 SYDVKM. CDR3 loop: CASSPWDRGDYGYTF. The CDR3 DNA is TGTGCCAGCAGTCCCTGGGACAGGGGGGACTATGGCTACACCTTC.